The clone carrying this T cell receptor beta chain is a singleton in its sample. This entry belongs to a study of blood T cell repertoires in COVID-19. The wider study: The study drew acute and convalescent COVID-19 samples from the United States, Italy and Spain.

This study enrolled people aged about 18 to 100 from approximately 24 US geographic areas. Either two negative PCRs, clearance, or symptom resolution qualified Cohort 3 donors as recovered. The CDR3 loop spans 15 amino acids. Germline assignment: CDR1 SGHRS and CDR2 YFSETQ. V shed 0 bases and J shed 2 bases, with 12 bases lying between them. Method: immunoSEQ multiplex PCR; TCRdb's copy keeps in-frame clones and lacks some. The data contain some 240,000 clones, 84% of them singletons. The sequencing sample was made of PBMCs or T cells enriched from blood (not recorded which). The source of this sequence is a man between 50 and 59 years old who had recovered from COVID-19. The chain uses TRBV5-1 and TRBJ2-7, with TRBD1 as a possible D gene (5 bases). The CDR3 DNA reads as TGCGCCAGCAGCTTGGCCCTAGGGGATCCCTACGAGCAGTACTTC. Its translation: CASSLALGDPYEQYF.